This is a list of T cell receptor beta chains from one sample in a study of blood T cell repertoires in COVID-19. Some clones are missing from TCRdb's copy, which holds only in-frame ones; the method was immunoSEQ multiplex PCR. Of fewer than 200,000 clones listed, almost 85% are singletons. The specimen was peripheral blood. The origin of the receptors is a woman of 80 years or more with COVID-19, enrolled during active disease. The CDR3 runs from the conserved cysteine through the conserved F or W. A D gene is named only where the DNA matches it firmly. Some rows have no size entry. The others give once, few or many, or a class for an expanded clone.

d_call: NA
j_call: TRBJ1-1
v_call: TRBV9
clone_size: NA
cdr3_aa: CASSYSPNTEAFF
cdr3_nt: TGTGCCAGCAGCTATAGCCCGAACACTGAAGCTTTCTTT

d_call: NA
j_call: TRBJ2-7
v_call: TRBV9
clone_size: NA
cdr3_aa: CASSVMSSSYEQYF
cdr3_nt: TGTGCCAGCAGCGTAATGTCGAGCTCCTACGAGCAGTACTTC

d_call: NA
j_call: TRBJ2-2
v_call: TRBV19
clone_size: NA
cdr3_aa: CASSVVVWGGTGELFF
cdr3_nt: TGTGCCAGTAGTGTGGTCGTTTGGGGCGGCACCGGGGAGCTGTTTTTT

d_call: NA
j_call: TRBJ2-7
v_call: TRBV19
clone_size: NA
cdr3_aa: CASSWGSVEVYEQYF
cdr3_nt: TGTGCCAGTAGTTGGGGTAGCGTTGAAGTCTACGAGCAGTACTTC

d_call: TRBD2
j_call: TRBJ2-2
v_call: TRBV30
clone_size: NA
cdr3_aa: CAWSGLAGDFTGELFF
cdr3_nt: TGTGCCTGGAGTGGTCTAGCGGGGGACTTCACCGGGGAGCTGTTTTTT

d_call: TRBD1
j_call: TRBJ2-3
v_call: TRBV12-5
clone_size: once
cdr3_aa: CASGLGQGYTQYF
cdr3_nt: TGTGCTAGTGGTTTGGGACAGGGGTATACGCAGTATTTT

d_call: NA
j_call: TRBJ2-2
v_call: TRBV12-3/TRBV12-4
clone_size: NA
cdr3_aa: CASSLRGIGELFF
cdr3_nt: TGTGCCAGCAGTTTACGAGGGATCGGGGAGCTGTTTTTT

d_call: NA
j_call: TRBJ2-1
v_call: TRBV18
clone_size: NA
cdr3_aa: CASSGSRDNEQFF
cdr3_nt: TGTGCCAGCTCAGGCAGCCGGGACAATGAGCAGTTCTTC

d_call: TRBD1
j_call: TRBJ2-2
v_call: TRBV7-3
clone_size: few
cdr3_aa: CASSSEFLRTGETGELFF
cdr3_nt: TGTGCCAGCAGCTCGGAATTTCTGAGGACAGGGGAGACCGGGGAGCTGTTTTTT

d_call: NA
j_call: TRBJ2-3
v_call: TRBV10-3
clone_size: few
cdr3_aa: CASGDFTDTQYF
cdr3_nt: TGTGCCAGCGGGGATTTCACAGATACGCAGTATTTT

d_call: NA
j_call: TRBJ1-1
v_call: TRBV28
clone_size: NA
cdr3_aa: CATQGNTEAFF
cdr3_nt: TGTGCCACACAGGGGAACACTGAAGCTTTCTTT

d_call: TRBD1
j_call: TRBJ2-5
v_call: TRBV3-1/TRBV3-2
clone_size: few
cdr3_aa: CASSHRGQETQYF
cdr3_nt: TGTGCCAGCAGTCACAGGGGCCAAGAGACCCAGTACTTC

d_call: TRBD2
j_call: TRBJ2-1
v_call: TRBV6-1
clone_size: NA
cdr3_aa: CASSDPAAGAGYNEQFF
cdr3_nt: TGTGCCAGCAGTGACCCTGCGGCGGGAGCGGGCTACAATGAGCAGTTCTTC

d_call: NA
j_call: TRBJ2-5
v_call: TRBV2
clone_size: NA
cdr3_aa: CARGGAGETQYF
cdr3_nt: TGTGCCAGAGGCGGAGCGGGAGAGACCCAGTACTTC

d_call: TRBD1
j_call: TRBJ2-1
v_call: TRBV2
clone_size: NA
cdr3_aa: CASARDRVNEQFF
cdr3_nt: TGTGCCAGCGCCCGGGACAGGGTCAATGAGCAGTTCTTC

d_call: NA
j_call: TRBJ2-5
v_call: TRBV7-9
clone_size: NA
cdr3_aa: CASSLMGRETQYF
cdr3_nt: TGTGCCAGCAGCTTAATGGGCCGAGAGACCCAGTACTTC

d_call: NA
j_call: TRBJ2-1
v_call: TRBV7-3
clone_size: few
cdr3_aa: CASSLTGFLSEQFF
cdr3_nt: TGTGCCAGCAGCCTCACCGGGTTTTTATCTGAGCAGTTCTTC

d_call: TRBD2
j_call: TRBJ2-1
v_call: TRBV2
clone_size: NA
cdr3_aa: CASTEGLAGANEQFF
cdr3_nt: TGTGCCAGCACCGAGGGTCTAGCGGGAGCCAATGAGCAGTTCTTC

d_call: NA
j_call: TRBJ2-2
v_call: TRBV29-1
clone_size: NA
cdr3_aa: CSVDRAGELFF
cdr3_nt: TGCAGCGTTGACCGCGCCGGGGAGCTGTTTTTT

d_call: NA
j_call: TRBJ1-3
v_call: TRBV5-1
clone_size: once
cdr3_aa: CASSLGLDSGIYF
cdr3_nt: TGCGCCAGCAGCTTAGGGCTCGACAGCGGGATATATTTT

d_call: NA
j_call: TRBJ1-6
v_call: TRBV19
clone_size: NA
cdr3_aa: CASSMDSASLVPLHF
cdr3_nt: TGTGCCAGTAGTATGGACAGTGCATCCCTCGTACCCCTCCACTTT

d_call: TRBD1
j_call: TRBJ1-2
v_call: TRBV5-4
clone_size: NA
cdr3_aa: CASSPGQGRYGYTF
cdr3_nt: TGTGCCAGCAGCCCAGGACAGGGCCGCTATGGCTACACCTTC

d_call: NA
j_call: TRBJ1-5
v_call: TRBV6-5
clone_size: NA
cdr3_aa: CASLVWGGDQPQHF
cdr3_nt: TGTGCCAGCCTGGTGTGGGGCGGGGATCAGCCCCAGCATTTT

d_call: TRBD2
j_call: TRBJ2-3
v_call: TRBV10-3
clone_size: NA
cdr3_aa: CAISESISGGSDTQYF
cdr3_nt: TGTGCCATCAGTGAGTCTATTAGCGGGGGGTCAGATACGCAGTATTTT

d_call: NA
j_call: TRBJ2-1
v_call: TRBV15
clone_size: NA
cdr3_aa: CATGAANTYNEQFF
cdr3_nt: TGTGCCACTGGAGCGGCTAACACCTACAATGAGCAGTTCTTC

d_call: TRBD1
j_call: TRBJ1-4
v_call: TRBV2
clone_size: NA
cdr3_aa: CASSGDRGNEKLFF
cdr3_nt: TGTGCCAGCAGCGGGGACAGGGGGAATGAAAAACTGTTTTTT

d_call: NA
j_call: TRBJ2-2
v_call: TRBV24-1
clone_size: NA
cdr3_aa: CATLNGGTGELFF
cdr3_nt: TGTGCCACCTTAAACGGTGGCACCGGGGAGCTGTTTTTT

d_call: NA
j_call: TRBJ1-4
v_call: TRBV19
clone_size: NA
cdr3_aa: CASSIQGSGTNEKLFF
cdr3_nt: TGTGCCAGTAGTATACAGGGGTCGGGGACTAATGAAAAACTGTTTTTT

d_call: NA
j_call: TRBJ1-4
v_call: TRBV19
clone_size: NA
cdr3_aa: CASSTQGTEKLFF
cdr3_nt: TGTGCCAGTAGTACCCAGGGAACTGAAAAACTGTTTTTT

d_call: NA
j_call: TRBJ2-5
v_call: TRBV3-1/TRBV3-2
clone_size: NA
cdr3_aa: CASSQYFLQETQYF
cdr3_nt: TGTGCCAGCAGCCAATATTTCTTACAAGAGACCCAGTACTTC

d_call: TRBD2
j_call: TRBJ2-1
v_call: TRBV20-1
clone_size: NA
cdr3_aa: CSASGSGGNSYNEQFF
cdr3_nt: TGCAGTGCTAGTGGGAGCGGGGGGAATTCCTACAATGAGCAGTTCTTC

d_call: NA
j_call: TRBJ2-2
v_call: TRBV7-9
clone_size: NA
cdr3_aa: CASSRGAIFPGELFF
cdr3_nt: TGTGCCAGCAGCCGGGGGGCCATTTTTCCCGGGGAGCTGTTTTTT

d_call: NA
j_call: TRBJ2-5
v_call: TRBV5-1
clone_size: NA
cdr3_aa: CATGQRGGETQYF
cdr3_nt: TGCGCCACAGGACAGAGGGGAGGGGAGACCCAGTACTTC

d_call: TRBD2
j_call: TRBJ2-3
v_call: TRBV18
clone_size: NA
cdr3_aa: CASSPLAGGKSRTDTQYF
cdr3_nt: TGTGCCAGCTCACCGCTAGCGGGAGGGAAATCTCGCACAGATACGCAGTATTTT

d_call: NA
j_call: TRBJ2-1
v_call: TRBV2
clone_size: NA
cdr3_aa: CASRSQRGFF
cdr3_nt: TGTGCCAGCAGGTCACAACGAGGGTTCTTC

d_call: TRBD2
j_call: TRBJ2-1
v_call: TRBV5-4
clone_size: NA
cdr3_aa: CASSWGLAGADEQFF
cdr3_nt: TGTGCCAGCAGCTGGGGACTAGCGGGAGCGGATGAGCAGTTCTTC

d_call: NA
j_call: TRBJ2-5
v_call: TRBV10-2
clone_size: NA
cdr3_aa: CASSWGWETQYF
cdr3_nt: TGCGCCAGCAGTTGGGGCTGGGAGACCCAGTACTTC